The clone carrying this T cell receptor (beta chain) has more than one count but fewer than ten. This sample is drawn from a study of patients and donors after allogeneic stem cell transplantation. The V gene lost 2 bases and the J gene lost 0 bases, with 10 bases spanning the gap. This CDR3 has 15 amino acids. CDR1 is LGHNA and CDR2 is YSLEER in the germline V gene. TCRdb analysed the RT-PCR reads with MiXCR anew, one entry per CDR3 protein. This sample has hundreds of thousands of distinct CDR3 sequences, with roughly 17% found just once. The receptor comes from a human donor who was either an allogeneic HSCT recipient or a stem cell or donor lymphocyte infusion donor (not recorded which). It is not recorded whose cells these are; they may come from a transplant donor. Sequencing was performed on blood, either unsorted or a sorted T cell fraction (not recorded which). J is TRBJ1-1 and V is TRBV4-3, with D unresolved. The CDR3 loop reads CASSQHSIMNTEAFF. DNA for the CDR3: TGCGCCAGCAGCCAACACTCAATTATGAACACTGAAGCTTTCTTT.